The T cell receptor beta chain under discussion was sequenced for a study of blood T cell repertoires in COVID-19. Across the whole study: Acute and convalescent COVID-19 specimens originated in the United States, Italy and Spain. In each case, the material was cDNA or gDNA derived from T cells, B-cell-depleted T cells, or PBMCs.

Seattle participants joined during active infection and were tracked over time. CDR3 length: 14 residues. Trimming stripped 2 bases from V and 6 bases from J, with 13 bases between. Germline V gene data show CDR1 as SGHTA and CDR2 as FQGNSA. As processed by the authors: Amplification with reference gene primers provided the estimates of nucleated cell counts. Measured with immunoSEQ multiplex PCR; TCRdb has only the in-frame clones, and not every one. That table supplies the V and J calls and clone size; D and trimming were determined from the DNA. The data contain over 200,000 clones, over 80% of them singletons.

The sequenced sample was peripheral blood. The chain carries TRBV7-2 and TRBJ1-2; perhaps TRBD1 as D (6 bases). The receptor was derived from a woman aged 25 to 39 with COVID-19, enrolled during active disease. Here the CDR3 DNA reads TGTGCCAGCAGCTTATCACCAGGGGTCGATGGCTACACCTTC. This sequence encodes CASSLSPGVDGYTF.